Listed here are 16 T cell receptor beta chains from one sample, sequenced in a study of cytomegalovirus exposure and HLA in healthy donors. Both 60 Vbeta primers and 13 Jbeta primers went into the PCR. Measured with immunoSEQ multiplex PCR; TCRdb has only the in-frame clones, and not every one. This sample has about 90,000 clones, with less than 80% found just once. Sequenced material: PBMCs. Source of these receptors: a young man in good health and CMV-seronegative.

V and J are TRBV19 and TRBJ1-4; 7 bases align to TRBD1. The trim removed 5 bases at V and 7 bases at J, leaving 10 bases unmatched. Looked up from germline, CDR1 is LNHDA and CDR2 is SQIVND (reference sequence). The CDR3 is 15 amino acids. CDR3 sequence (DNA): TGTGCCAGTAGTTCCAAACAGGGGTTTCGTGAAAAACTGTTTTTT. This encodes CASSSKQGFREKLFF.

V and J are TRBV15 and TRBJ2-7; D remains ambiguous. The CDR3 is 11 residues long. The V end was cut by 3 bases, the J end by 2 bases, with 2 bases between. Germline CDR1 LNHNV, CDR2 YYDKDF (reference sequence). CDR3 in amino acids: CATSSAYEQYF. The CDR3 DNA sequence: TGTGCCACCAGCAGCGCCTACGAGCAGTACTTC.

The J gene is TRBJ1-1, the V gene TRBV27; 9 nucleotides align to TRBD1. The CDR3 runs to 17 residues. Germline CDR1 and CDR2: MNHEY and SMNVEV (reference sequence). After removal of 4 bases from V and 0 bases from J, the junction contained 9 bases not matched to a gene. The CDR3 coding sequence is TGTGCCAGCAGTTCACACAGGGGGCATAAGATGAACACTGAAGCTTTCTTT. Protein product: CASSSHRGHKMNTEAFF.

In this sample, this clone turned up once. The chain joins TRBV25-1 to TRBJ2-7; D might be TRBD1 (5 bases). Germline CDR1 is MGHDK and CDR2 is SYGVNS. V shed 4 bases and J shed 0 bases, with 10 bases lying between them. The CDR3 loop spans 14 amino acids. The CDR3 spells CASSARQSSYEQYF. Written as DNA, the CDR3 is TGTGCCAGCAGTGCCCGACAGAGCTCCTACGAGCAGTACTTC.

The chain uses TRBV7-2 and TRBJ2-7; 15 bases are a match to TRBD2. Germline CDR1 and CDR2: SGHTA and FQGNSA. CDR3 size: 16 residues. Trimming removed 5 bases from V and 6 bases from J; junction bases left unmatched: 8. CDR3 loop: CASSETPGLAGGEQYF. For the CDR3, the DNA is TGTGCCAGCAGCGAGACTCCGGGACTAGCGGGGGGCGAGCAGTACTTC.

CDR3 loop: CASSLVGGPDTQYF. Written as DNA, the CDR3 is TGCGCCAGCAGTTTAGTCGGGGGTCCAGATACGCAGTATTTT. The chain combines TRBV5-1 with TRBJ2-3, with a possible D match to TRBD2 (6 bases). The CDR3 contains 14 residues. Germline CDR1 and CDR2: SGHRS and YFSETQ. V lost 5 bases, J lost 4 bases, and 14 bases lay in between.

In its sample, this clone was seen a few times. The genes are TRBV5-1 and TRBJ1-1; 11 bases are shared with TRBD1. Per germline, CDR1 SGHRS and CDR2 YFSETQ. V shed 3 bases and J 11 bases; nucleotides not matched to a gene: 12. There are 15 residues in the CDR3. The CDR3, as DNA: TGCGCCAGCAGCTCAGAGGGACAGGGGGGTCGGAGCGCTTTCTTT. Translating it yields CASSSEGQGGRSAFF.

V usage is TRBV30 and J usage is TRBJ2-7; 8 bases fit TRBD2. The J segment lost 2 bases and the V segment lost 2 bases, leaving 5 bases of the junction unmatched. The CDR3 length is 14 residues. Germline values: CDR1 GTSNPN, CDR2 SVGIG (reference sequence). Here the CDR3 reads CAWSRVAGPYEQYF. Written as DNA, the CDR3 is TGTGCCTGGAGTAGAGTAGCGGGGCCCTACGAGCAGTACTTC.

The chain combines TRBV4-2 with TRBJ2-2; TRBD2 is a possible D gene (6 bases). With 1 base removed from V and 4 bases from J, the gap between germline ends came to 13 bases. The CDR3 has 16 residues. The germline CDR1 and CDR2 sequences are LGHNA and YNFKEQ. This chain's CDR3 is CASSQGLGGVTGELFF. The CDR3 nucleotides read TGTGCCAGCAGCCAAGGACTAGGAGGGGTCACCGGGGAGCTGTTTTTT.

The rearrangement links TRBV5-1 to TRBJ1-5, with 9 bases that match TRBD1. The J segment lost 5 bases and the V segment lost 2 bases, leaving 5 bases of the junction unmatched. Germline V gene data show CDR1 as SGHRS and CDR2 as YFSETQ. This CDR3 spans 15 amino acids. CDR3 sequence reads: CASSLDGTGYQPQHF. The CDR3 bases are TGCGCCAGCAGCTTAGATGGGACAGGGTATCAGCCCCAGCATTTT.

This sequence joins TRBV10-3 and TRBJ1-1, with D possibly being TRBD1 (6 bases). V was shortened by 0 bases and J by 8 bases, with 7 bases between the two germline ends. CDR1 is ENHRY and CDR2 is SYGVKD in the germline V gene. The CDR3 runs to 12 residues. DNA for the CDR3: TGTGCCATCAGTGAGTCGGGGACAGAAGCTTTCTTT. Translating it yields CAISESGTEAFF.

The V and J genes are TRBV6-6 and TRBJ1-1, with 7 bases fitting TRBD1. The trim removed 10 bases at V and 4 bases at J, leaving 15 bases unmatched. CDR1 and CDR2 from the germline V gene are MNHNY and SVGAGI (reference sequence). This CDR3 is 15 amino acids long. For the CDR3, the DNA is TGTGCCATTAATCAGGTAACAGGGGTCCTCACTGAAGCTTTCTTT. It is translated as CAINQVTGVLTEAFF.

The chain couples TRBV30 to TRBJ1-2; no firm D call. Germline V lookup: CDR1 GTSNPN, CDR2 SVGIG (reference sequence). V shed 0 bases and J shed 4 bases, with 6 bases lying between them. The CDR3 has 12 amino acids. CDR3 coding DNA: TGTGCCTGGAGTGTTTTTAGCTATGGCTACACCTTC. Residues: CAWSVFSYGYTF.

This clone was recorded only once. CDR3 nucleotide sequence: TGTGCCACTAACGGTGGGGGCCTACCCTACGAGCAGTACTTC. Translating gives CATNGGGLPYEQYF. V usage is TRBV2 and J usage is TRBJ2-7; maybe TRBD1 (6 bases). Trimming removed 10 bases at V and 2 bases at J, with 18 bases between. The germline gives CDR1 SNHLY, CDR2 FYNNEI. This CDR3 spans 14 amino acids.

The CDR3 protein is CASRQSSTYGYTF. In nucleotides, the CDR3 is TGTGCCAGCAGGCAGTCGTCGACTTATGGCTACACCTTC. The rearrangement joins TRBV28 to TRBJ1-2; D call uncertain. The CDR3 extends over 13 amino acids. V shed 6 bases and J shed 5 bases, with 13 bases lying between them. Germline lookup yields CDR1 MDHEN and CDR2 SYDVKM.

This chain uses TRBV19 with TRBJ2-7, with D tentatively TRBD1 (6 bases). CDR1 is LNHDA, CDR2 SQIVND, per germline (reference sequence). The CDR3 loop spans 14 amino acids. V lost 4 bases to trimming and J lost 2 bases, with 12 bases between them. In nucleotides, the CDR3 is TGTGCCAGTAGTAGACAGGCGGGCCCCTACGAGCAGTACTTC. It yields the protein CASSRQAGPYEQYF.